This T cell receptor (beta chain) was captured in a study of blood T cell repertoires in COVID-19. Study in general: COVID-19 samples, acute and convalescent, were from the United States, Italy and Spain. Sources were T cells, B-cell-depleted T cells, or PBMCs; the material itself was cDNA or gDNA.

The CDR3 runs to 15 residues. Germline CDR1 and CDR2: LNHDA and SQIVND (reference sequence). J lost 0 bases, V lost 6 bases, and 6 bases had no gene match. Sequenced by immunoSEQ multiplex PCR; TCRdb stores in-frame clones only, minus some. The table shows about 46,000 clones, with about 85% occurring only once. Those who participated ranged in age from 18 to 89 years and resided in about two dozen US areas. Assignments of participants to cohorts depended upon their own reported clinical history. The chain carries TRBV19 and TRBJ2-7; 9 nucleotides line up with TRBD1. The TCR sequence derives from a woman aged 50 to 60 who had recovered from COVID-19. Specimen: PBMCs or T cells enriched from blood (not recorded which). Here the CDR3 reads CASRPGTGSSYEQYF. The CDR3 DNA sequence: TGTGCCAGTAGGCCCGGGACAGGGAGCTCCTACGAGCAGTACTTC.